The 9 T cell receptor beta chains given below trace back to one sample, sequenced in a study of follicular helper T cells after annual influenza vaccination. The time point is: 2015-2016 season, 7 days after influenza vaccination. Repertoires were generated with immunoSEQ multiplex PCR, while TCRdb's copy carries only in-frame clones and drops some. This table has some 7,300 clones, roughly 84% appearing once. The source material was CXCR5+ CD38- circulating T follicular helper cells from blood, sampled 7 days after influenza vaccination. Subset reported: circulating Tfh, non-naive CD4+CXCR5+PD-1+ (ICOS+CD38+ or ICOS-CD38-). Receptor source: an adult who received the influenza vaccine.

This chain links TRBV10-3 with TRBJ1-5, with D unclear. The CDR3 loop spans 15 amino acids. Germline loops: CDR1 ENHRY, CDR2 SYGVKD. V lost 0 bases and J lost 3, with 9 bases in between. The CDR3: CAISESSGVNQPQHF. CDR3 bases: TGTGCCATCAGTGAGTCGTCTGGGGTCAATCAGCCCCAGCATTTT.

The V call is TRBV19, the J call TRBJ1-2, with no clear D. The CDR3 consists of 10 residues. V lost 6 bases and J 6 bases, leaving 5 bases between the germline ends. From germline, CDR1 is LNHDA and CDR2 SQIVND (reference sequence). The chain's CDR3 is CASRMDGYTF. DNA of the CDR3: TGTGCCAGTAGGATGGATGGCTACACCTTC.

The V and J genes are TRBV6-6 and TRBJ1-5; D unclear. Germline CDR1 and CDR2: MNHNY and SVGAGI (reference sequence). V was clipped by 4 bases and J by 9 bases, with 13 bases between them. This CDR3 is 13 amino acids long. The CDR3 region has the DNA TGTGCCAGCAGTTTAGAGACCGAACTGCCCCAGCATTTT. Translation: CASSLETELPQHF.

This clone was detected once. The chain carries TRBV19 and TRBJ1-1; 7 bases are a match to TRBD1. Looked up from germline, CDR1 is LNHDA and CDR2 is SQIVND (reference sequence). Trimming cost V 0 bases and J 5 bases; bases outside gene matches: 3. CDR3 length equals 14 residues. CDR3 sequence: CASSIEGGRTEAFF. CDR3 DNA sequence: TGTGCCAGTAGTATAGAAGGGGGCAGGACTGAAGCTTTCTTT.

This CDR3 is CASSEAIPVLSNQPQHF. DNA of the CDR3: TGTGCCAGCAGTGAAGCGATCCCCGTTTTGAGCAATCAGCCCCAGCATTTT. The chain combines TRBV6-1 with TRBJ1-5; no clear D gene. The CDR3 spans 17 residues. Germline loops: CDR1 MNHNS, CDR2 SASEGT. V was cut by 0 bases and J by 1 base, with 13 bases left in between.

This chain uses TRBV21-1 with TRBJ2-1; TRBD2, as called in the table, went unchecked against the DNA. TRBV21-1 is a listed pseudogene. The CDR3 covers 16 residues. CDR3 amino acids: CASSTGTSGFTDEQFF. The CDR3 nucleotides are TGTGCCAGCAGCACCGGGACTAGCGGGTTTACTGATGAGCAGTTCTTC.

The chain uses TRBV27 and TRBJ2-7, with 8 bases matching TRBD1. CDR3 length: 12 amino acids. V lost 4 bases and J lost 11; bases outside the gene matches: 7. Germline-derived CDR1 and CDR2 are MNHEY and SMNVEV (reference sequence). The CDR3, as DNA: TGTGCCAGCAGTTCTTTCAGGGGGCCGAAGTACTTC. It codes for CASSSFRGPKYF.

This chain joins TRBV5-1 and TRBJ1-1, with 10 bases matching TRBD1. The CDR3 has 15 amino acids. V was pared by 5 bases and J by 3 bases, with 7 bases of the junction left unmatched. The V gene's germline CDR1 is SGHRS and CDR2 YFSETQ. The CDR3, as DNA: TGCGCCAGCAGTTTACACGGGACAGGGGACACTGAAGCTTTCTTT. It yields the protein CASSLHGTGDTEAFF.

A single count supports this clone. V is TRBV19 and J is TRBJ1-2; 12 bases line up with TRBD1. CDR1 and CDR2 (germline): LNHDA, SQIVND (reference sequence). Unmatched junction bases numbered 14, after V lost 5 bases and J lost 7 bases. The length of the CDR3 is 17 residues. This chain's CDR3 is CASSPQGQGATTSGYTF. The CDR3 DNA sequence: TGTGCCAGTAGTCCCCAGGGACAGGGGGCAACTACTAGTGGCTACACCTTC.